Listed here are 23 T cell receptor beta chains from one sample, sequenced in a study of cytomegalovirus exposure and HLA in healthy donors. Primers: 60 Vbeta forward and 13 Jbeta reverse. TCRdb's table, derived via immunoSEQ multiplex PCR, lists solely in-frame clones and lacks some. The sample data list around 160,000 clones. Sequencing used PBMCs. All receptors come from a woman between 45 and 65 years old in good health and CMV-seronegative.

Of note for this clone: One end of the junction is discordant with germline, which a read error may explain. The chain employs TRBV4-2 and TRBJ2-3, with 8 nucleotides matching TRBD1. CDR3 size: 17 residues. Per germline, CDR1 LGHNA and CDR2 YNFKEQ. The CDR3, as DNA: TGTGCCAGCAGCAAAGAAGCCGGGCAGGGGGCAATAGATACGCAGTATTTT. It is translated as CASSKEAGQGAIDTQYF.

CDR3 in DNA: TGTGCCAGCTCACCAGGGCCACTTTCATACAATGAGCAGTTCTTC. Its protein product is CASSPGPLSYNEQFF. The chain recombines TRBV18 with TRBJ2-1, with unresolved D. Germline CDR1 and CDR2: KGHSH and LQKENI. V was shortened by 2 bases and J by 4 bases, with 12 bases between the two germline ends. This CDR3 region has 15 residues. The full variable domain, in which reference TRBV18 and TRBJ2-1 provide the parts outside the CDR3, is NAGVMQNPRHLVRRRGQEARLRCSPMKGHSHVYWYRQLPEEGLKFMVYLQKENIIDESGMPKERFSAEFPKEGPSILRIQQVVRGDSAAYFCASSPGPLSYNEQFFGPGTRLTVL.

The CDR3 protein is CASSRGTEETQYF. Here the CDR3 DNA reads TGTGCCAGCTCTAGGGGGACAGAAGAGACCCAGTACTTC. The rearrangement links TRBV2 to TRBJ2-5; 7 positions agree with TRBD1. The V gene's germline CDR1 is SNHLY and CDR2 FYNNEI. V was pared by 8 bases and J by 3 bases, with 6 bases of the junction left unmatched. The CDR3 runs 13 residues.

The CDR3 loop reads CASSVGGGTYNEQFF. CDR3 in DNA: TGTGCCAGCAGCGTAGGAGGGGGCACCTACAATGAGCAGTTCTTC. The chain carries TRBV9 and TRBJ2-1, with 7 positions matching TRBD1. V dropped 0 bases and J dropped 2; count of bases not matched to a gene: 2. From germline, CDR1 is SGDLS and CDR2 YYNGEE. The CDR3 consists of 15 residues. Full variable domain (missing parts from reference TRBV9 and TRBJ2-1): DSGVTQTPKHLITATGQRVTLRCSPRSGDLSVYWYQQSLDQGLQFLIQYYNGEERAKGNILERFSAQQFPDLHSELNLSSLELGDSALYFCASSVGGGTYNEQFFGPGTRLTVL.

The chain joins TRBV29-1 to TRBJ2-7, with a tentative D call TRBD2 (5 bases). Germline CDR1 reads SQVTM; CDR2 reads ANQGSEA. Trimming took off 5 bases at V and 4 bases at J, with 12 bases between the two ends. The CDR3 contains 12 residues. DNA of the CDR3: TGCAGCGTTCGGACGGGAATTTACGAGCAGTACTTC. This codes for CSVRTGIYEQYF.

This chain links TRBV4-2 with TRBJ1-1; TRBD1 agrees at 7 bases. CDR3 length equals 15 residues. Germline CDR1 and CDR2: LGHNA and YNFKEQ. J lost 5 bases, V lost 3 bases, and 9 bases had no gene match. The CDR3 nucleotides are TGTGCCAGCAGCCACCCTGGACAGGCCGTTACTGAAGCTTTCTTT. This encodes CASSHPGQAVTEAFF.

This sequence joins TRBV5-1 and TRBJ2-3; 10 nucleotides align to TRBD1. Losses at the gene ends were 0 bases for V and 3 bases for J; bases not matched to a gene: 1. The CDR3 has 15 amino acids. CDR1 and CDR2 (germline): SGHRS, YFSETQ. The CDR3 nucleotides read TGCGCCAGCAGCTTGGCGGGACAGGGGACAGATACGCAGTATTTT. It yields the protein CASSLAGQGTDTQYF. Using reference TRBV5-1 and TRBJ2-3 for the parts outside the CDR3, the full variable domain is KAGVTQTPRYLIKTRGQQVTLSCSPISGHRSVSWYQQTPGQGLQFLFEYFSETQRNKGNFPGRFSGRQFSNSRSEMNVSTLELGDSALYLCASSLAGQGTDTQYFGPGTRLTVL.

V gene TRBV5-1 combines with J gene TRBJ2-2, with D possibly matching TRBD1 (6 bases). In germline, CDR1 is SGHRS, CDR2 YFSETQ. Trimming stripped 3 bases from V and 4 bases from J, with 10 bases between. The CDR3 has 14 amino acids. CDR3 bases: TGCGCCAGCAGCTCCGGGACACCCACCGGGGAGCTGTTTTTT. This sequence encodes CASSSGTPTGELFF.

This CDR3 is CASSIRVRTEAFF. CDR3 coding DNA: TGTGCCAGCAGCATCAGGGTTCGCACTGAAGCTTTCTTT. This chain uses TRBV5-8 with TRBJ1-1; D might be TRBD1 (5 bases). The germline CDR1 and CDR2 sequences are SGHTS and YDEGEE. Trimming took off 4 bases at V and 4 bases at J, with 11 bases between the two ends. The CDR3 loop spans 13 amino acids.

The chain has TRBV9 and TRBJ2-1, with 9 positions matching TRBD2. Trimming took 0 bases from V and 2 from J; bases not matched to a gene: 3. The V gene's germline CDR1 is SGDLS and CDR2 YYNGEE. This CDR3 comprises 16 residues. DNA for the CDR3: TGTGCCAGCAGCGTAGAAGGCGGGGGGGCCTACAATGAGCAGTTCTTC. This translates into CASSVEGGGAYNEQFF.

CDR3 residues: CASSLVLGHVDNSPLHF. As DNA, the CDR3 is TGTGCCAGCAGCTTAGTGCTGGGACATGTCGATAATTCACCCCTCCACTTT. The genes are TRBV7-2 and TRBJ1-6; tentative D call: TRBD1 (6 bases). Trimming cost V 1 base and J 5 bases, with 15 bases left between them. The CDR3 has 17 residues. The germline gives CDR1 SGHTA, CDR2 FQGNSA.

The chain combines TRBV9 with TRBJ2-7, with D possibly TRBD2 on 6 matching bases. V lost 3 bases to trimming and J lost 5 bases, with 15 bases between them. The CDR3 covers 14 residues. Germline V gives CDR1 SGDLS, CDR2 YYNGEE. This chain's CDR3 is CASSGGAGLDEQYF. The CDR3 DNA reads TGTGCCAGCAGCGGAGGGGCGGGGCTGGACGAGCAGTACTTC.

This rearrangement joins TRBV5-1 to TRBJ1-1; D ambiguous. Germline V lookup: CDR1 SGHRS, CDR2 YFSETQ. The V gene lost 0 bases and the J gene lost 5 bases, with 8 bases spanning the gap. The CDR3 is 13 residues long. The CDR3 DNA reads as TGCGCCAGCAGCTTGGAACAGAATACTGAAGCTTTCTTT. Protein sequence: CASSLEQNTEAFF.

The chain links TRBV7-8 to TRBJ2-1, with TRBD1 matching 9 bases. Germline V lookup: CDR1 SGHVS, CDR2 FQNEAQ. The CDR3 extends over 16 amino acids. V trimming: 5 bases; J trimming: 3 bases; junction bases outside the gene matches: 8. In DNA, the CDR3 is TGTGCCAGCAGCAAACGGACAGGGGAGCTCTACAATGAGCAGTTCTTC. As protein: CASSKRTGELYNEQFF.

The rearrangement uses TRBV18 and TRBJ2-7; D is perhaps TRBD1 (5 bases). The V end lost 2 bases, the J end lost 5 bases, and 13 bases lay between the germline ends. The germline gives CDR1 KGHSH, CDR2 LQKENI. This CDR3 has 14 amino acids. Here the CDR3 reads CASSPTPQGNEQYF. CDR3 in DNA: TGTGCCAGCTCACCAACGCCTCAGGGAAACGAGCAGTACTTC.

J is TRBJ2-3 and V is TRBV5-4; a weak D match, TRBD2 (6 bases). This CDR3 has 15 residues. Germline values: CDR1 SGHNT, CDR2 YYREEE (reference sequence). Trimming stripped 4 bases from V and 2 bases from J, with 14 bases between. The CDR3 nucleotides read TGTGCCAGCAGCCGACCGGGGGACCTCACAGATACGCAGTATTTT. Residues: CASSRPGDLTDTQYF. Full variable domain (missing parts from reference TRBV5-4 and TRBJ2-3): ETGVTQSPTHLIKTRGQQVTLRCSSQSGHNTVSWYQQALGQGPQFIFQYYREEENGRGNFPPRFSGLQFPNYSSELNVNALELDDSALYLCASSRPGDLTDTQYFGPGTRLTVL.

This chain connects TRBV7-2 to TRBJ2-7; 11 bases line up with TRBD1. The germline CDR1 and CDR2 sequences are SGHTA and FQGNSA. Trimming took 9 bases from V and 3 from J; bases not matched to a gene: 10. The length of the CDR3 is 15 residues. The DNA for the CDR3 is TGTGCCAGTAGTAGGGGGACAGGGGGGTACTACGAGCAGTACTTC. Encoded protein: CASSRGTGGYYEQYF.

V and J are TRBV18 and TRBJ2-7, with 7 bases identical to TRBD2. J was trimmed by 3 bases and V by 2 bases; bases with no gene match: 7. The CDR3 extends over 15 amino acids. Germline assignment: CDR1 KGHSH and CDR2 LQKENI. The CDR3 coding sequence is TGTGCCAGCTCACCAGGGCGGGGGACGGGCTACGAGCAGTACTTC. It encodes CASSPGRGTGYEQYF.

V is TRBV5-1 and J is TRBJ2-1, with D possibly matching TRBD2 (6 bases). In germline, CDR1 is SGHRS, CDR2 YFSETQ. The length of the CDR3 is 15 residues. V was trimmed by 3 bases and J by 4 bases, leaving 14 bases between them. CDR3 sequence: CASSYALGTYNEQFF. In DNA form, the CDR3 reads TGCGCCAGCAGCTATGCCTTGGGGACTTACAATGAGCAGTTCTTC.

The chain uses TRBV7-2 and TRBJ2-7; 7 nucleotides align to TRBD2. Germline V gene lookup returns CDR1 SGHTA and CDR2 FQGNSA. This CDR3 is 15 amino acids long. V lost 1 base to trimming and J lost 2 bases; unmatched junction nucleotides: 5. The CDR3 loop is CASSLVGGGPYEQYF. The CDR3 bases are TGTGCCAGCAGCTTAGTGGGGGGAGGGCCCTACGAGCAGTACTTC.

The chain carries TRBV5-1 and TRBJ1-1; 9 bases line up with TRBD1. In germline, CDR1 is SGHRS, CDR2 YFSETQ. CDR3 length: 13 residues. V lost 4 bases, J lost 5 bases, and 3 bases stayed unmatched. The CDR3 loop reads CASSVDRGTEAFF. The CDR3 DNA follows: TGCGCCAGCAGCGTGGACAGGGGTACTGAAGCTTTCTTT.

The genes are TRBV6-6 and TRBJ1-5, with D unclear. The ends were cut back, 6 bases at V and 4 bases at J, with 13 bases in the middle. This CDR3 has 14 residues. Germline CDR1 is MNHNY and CDR2 is SVGAGI (reference sequence). The DNA for the CDR3 is TGTGCCAGCAGGGGTAGTAGGGAGAATCAGCCCCAGCATTTT. Translated: CASRGSRENQPQHF.

The chain carries TRBV18 and TRBJ2-7; 11 nucleotides line up with TRBD1. The germline V gene has CDR1 KGHSH and CDR2 LQKENI. CDR3 length: 14 residues. V trimming: 3 bases; J trimming: 7 bases; junction bases outside the gene matches: 5. The CDR3, as DNA: TGTGCCAGCTCACCGGGACAGGGGGGAGGGGAGCAGTACTTC. As protein: CASSPGQGGGEQYF.